This T cell receptor beta chain was captured in a study of T cells in tuberculosis (dated by TCRdb to the late 2010s). Concerning the study at large: In the study, CD1B tetramers and high-throughput TCR immunosequencing were combined to characterize T cells specific for the mycobacterial lipid antigen glucose monomycolate (GMM). PBMC from patients with active tuberculosis were archived either before the start of standard anti-tuberculosis treatment or within 7 days of starting that treatment. IGRA-negative adolescents, IGRA-positive adolescents with latent tuberculosis and adults with active tuberculosis, approximately 11 per group, were compared in a South African clinical cohort. The research as a whole found: The smaller NN-distances in active tuberculosis patients were driven in part by shorter CDR3-alpha lengths, while the difference seen for TCR-beta was not statistically significant. Compared with IGRA-negative controls, TCR-alpha repertoires from active tuberculosis had smaller mean NN-distances to GMM-specific TCRs, which suggests clonal expansion of these TCRs. Clinical samples were selected based on the availability of cryopreserved specimens, with adults included as active tuberculosis cases and adolescents included as controls. A classifier using the diverse GMM-specific repertoire reached 87% accuracy (AUROC roughly 0.9), compared with approximately 70% accuracy using GEM motif frequencies.

Interpreted using the paper, the time point label stands for: new active TB diagnosis, blood taken before or within 7 days of starting treatment. The patients with active tuberculosis were newly diagnosed, HIV-seronegative South African adults aged 18 years or older. Active tuberculosis was confirmed by positive sputum smear microscopy and/or positive M. tuberculosis culture. Immunosequencing was performed on unsorted cryopreserved PBMC, with around 92,000 T cells per clinical donor covered on average. The immunoSEQ multiplex PCR assay was used to generate TCR libraries, with TCR-beta and/or TCR-alpha/delta assays applied to each sample. The amplified TCR libraries were sequenced on the Illumina high-throughput platform. The authors' pipeline ran thus. Clustering and dimensionality reduction relied on pairwise TCRdist distances among GMM-specific receptors from T cells that were either sorted ex vivo or expanded in vitro. Each clinical repertoire received a mean NN-distance score, defined as the average TCRdist to the nearest 10% of tetramer-positive reference sequences. To compute GEM TCR motif frequency, the fraction of unique TCRs matching known GEM sequences by V/J usage and CDR3 length was calculated. Linear discriminant analysis with leave-one-out cross-validation, implemented in scikit-learn, was used to classify active tuberculosis. The source is immuneACCESS, and TCRdb retained only in-frame sequences with V and J called. Part of the clones is not carried over; for the studies checked, unresolved V genes explain less than half of this, and the remainder is unexplained. That table supplies the V and J calls and clone size; D and trimming were determined from the DNA. This sample gives about 49,000 clones in total; nearly 95% of them show up just once. Over 1.1% of the sample is in the top ten clones.

With regard to this clone: Its antigen remains undetermined. No much larger clonotype is one base removed from it; base qualities were not supplied.

V gives up 5 bases and J gives up 3 bases, and the segment between their germline ends measures 16 bases. As encoded in the germline V gene (reference sequence), CDR1 is MNHEY while CDR2 is SMNVEV. The CDR3 numbers 16 residues from cysteine through phenylalanine. The kept DNA is CDR3 alone, 48 bases in frame from the first base. The source was PBMCs, collected at tuberculosis diagnosis. The rearranged chain carries TRBV27 and TRBJ2-2, with the D gene not clear enough to name. This receptor was obtained from an adult with tuberculosis. The nucleotide sequence reads as follows: TGTGCCAGCAGTCCCCCTGGGTTAACAGACACCGGGGAGCTGTTTTTT. It codes for CASSPPGLTDTGELFF.